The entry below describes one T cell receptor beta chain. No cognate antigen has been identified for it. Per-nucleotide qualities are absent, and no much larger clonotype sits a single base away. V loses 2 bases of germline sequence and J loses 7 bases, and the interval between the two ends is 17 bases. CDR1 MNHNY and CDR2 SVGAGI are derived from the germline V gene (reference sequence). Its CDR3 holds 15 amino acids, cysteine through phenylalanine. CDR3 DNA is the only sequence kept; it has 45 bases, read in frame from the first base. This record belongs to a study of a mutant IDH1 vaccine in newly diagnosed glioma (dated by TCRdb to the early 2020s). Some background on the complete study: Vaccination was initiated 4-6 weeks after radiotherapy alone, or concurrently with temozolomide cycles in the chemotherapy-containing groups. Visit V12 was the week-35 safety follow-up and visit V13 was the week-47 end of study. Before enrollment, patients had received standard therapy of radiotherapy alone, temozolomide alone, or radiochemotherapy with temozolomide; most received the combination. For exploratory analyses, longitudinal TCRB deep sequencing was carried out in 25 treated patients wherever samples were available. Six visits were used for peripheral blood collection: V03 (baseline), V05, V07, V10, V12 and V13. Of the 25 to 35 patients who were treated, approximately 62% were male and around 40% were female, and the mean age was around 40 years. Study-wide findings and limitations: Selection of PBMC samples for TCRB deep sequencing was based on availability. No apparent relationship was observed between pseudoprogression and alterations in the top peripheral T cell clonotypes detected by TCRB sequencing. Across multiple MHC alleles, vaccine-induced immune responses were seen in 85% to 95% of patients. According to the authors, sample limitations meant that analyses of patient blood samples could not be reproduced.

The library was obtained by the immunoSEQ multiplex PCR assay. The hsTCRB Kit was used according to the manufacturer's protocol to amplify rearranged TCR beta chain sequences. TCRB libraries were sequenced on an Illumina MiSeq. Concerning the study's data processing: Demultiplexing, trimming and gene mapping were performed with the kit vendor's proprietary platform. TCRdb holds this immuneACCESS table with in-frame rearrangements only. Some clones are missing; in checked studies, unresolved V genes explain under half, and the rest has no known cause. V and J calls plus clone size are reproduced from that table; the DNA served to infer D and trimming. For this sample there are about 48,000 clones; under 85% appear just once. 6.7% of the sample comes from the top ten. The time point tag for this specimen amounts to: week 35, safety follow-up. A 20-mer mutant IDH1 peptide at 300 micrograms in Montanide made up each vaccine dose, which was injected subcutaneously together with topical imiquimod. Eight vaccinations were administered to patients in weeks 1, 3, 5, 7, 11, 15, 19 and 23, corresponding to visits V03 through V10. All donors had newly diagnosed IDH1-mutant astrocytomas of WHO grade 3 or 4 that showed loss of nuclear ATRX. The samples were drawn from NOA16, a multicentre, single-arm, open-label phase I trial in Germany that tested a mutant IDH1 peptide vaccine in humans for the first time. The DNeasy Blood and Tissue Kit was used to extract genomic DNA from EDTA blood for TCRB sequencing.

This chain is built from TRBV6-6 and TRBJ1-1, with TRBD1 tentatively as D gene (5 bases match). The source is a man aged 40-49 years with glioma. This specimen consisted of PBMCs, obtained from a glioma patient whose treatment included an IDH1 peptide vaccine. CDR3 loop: CASSYRDPGRREAFF. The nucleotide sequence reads TGTGCCAGCAGTTACAGGGACCCCGGGCGTCGTGAAGCTTTCTTT.